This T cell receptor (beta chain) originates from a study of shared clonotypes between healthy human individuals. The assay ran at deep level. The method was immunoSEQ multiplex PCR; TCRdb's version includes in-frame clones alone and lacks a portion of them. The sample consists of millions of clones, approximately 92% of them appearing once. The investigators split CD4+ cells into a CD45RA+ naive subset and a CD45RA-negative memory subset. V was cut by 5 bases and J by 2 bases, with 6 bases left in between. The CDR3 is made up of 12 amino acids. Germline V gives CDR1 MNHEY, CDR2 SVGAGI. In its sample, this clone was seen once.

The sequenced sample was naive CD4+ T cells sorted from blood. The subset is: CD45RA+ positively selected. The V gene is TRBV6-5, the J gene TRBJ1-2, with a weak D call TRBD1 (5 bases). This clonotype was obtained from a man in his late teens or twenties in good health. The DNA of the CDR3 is TGTGCCAGCAGTGGGGACAACTATGGCTACACCTTC. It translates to CASSGDNYGYTF.